A selection of T cell receptor beta chains follows, all from one sample in a study of blood T cell repertoires in COVID-19. TCRdb keeps only in-frame clones here, not all; method: immunoSEQ multiplex PCR. The sample lists 150,000 to 200,000 clones; roughly 93% were seen once. The source material was peripheral blood. Receptors were obtained from a man aged 18 to 30 with acute or convalescent COVID-19. The CDR3 runs from the conserved cysteine through the conserved F or W. A D gene is named only where the DNA matches it firmly. Clone size is stated in some rows and not others, as once, few, many or a class when expanded.

J gene | D gene | clone size | V gene | CDR3 DNA | CDR3 protein
TRBJ2-7 | TRBD1 | once | TRBV4-1 | TGCGCCAGCAGCCTGCCGGGACAGGGCTACGAGCAGTACTTC | CASSLPGQGYEQYF
TRBJ2-1 | . | . | TRBV19 | TGTGCCAGTAAAGAGACAGTCTCCTACAATGAGCAGTTCTTC | CASKETVSYNEQFF
TRBJ1-4 | . | . | TRBV21-1 | TGTGCCAGCAGCCCCCACAGGGATGAAAAACTGTTTTTT | CASSPHRDEKLFF
TRBJ1-4 | TRBD1 | . | TRBV2 | TGTGCCAGCAGTGCCGTAAAGACAGGGGGTGAAAAACTGTTTTTT | CASSAVKTGGEKLFF
TRBJ1-1 | TRBD1 | . | TRBV20-1 | TGCAGTGCTAGTTCAGACAGGGGTAAGGCTTTCTTT | CSASSDRGKAFF
TRBJ1-3 | . | . | TRBV30 | TGTGCCTGGAGTAGCAGGGAATCCAACACCATATATTTT | CAWSSRESNTIYF
TRBJ2-3 | . | . | TRBV18 | TGTGCCAGCTCACCAGTGTTAAGCACAGATACGCAGTATTTT | CASSPVLSTDTQYF
TRBJ2-2 | . | . | TRBV2 | TGTGCCAGCAGTGAAGAACGCCAGGGTGCAGGATCCGGGGAGCTGTTTTTT | CASSEERQGAGSGELFF
TRBJ2-4 | TRBD2 | . | TRBV19 | TGTGCCAGTACCCCCGGACTAGGCCAAGCCAAAAACATTCAGTACTTC | CASTPGLGQAKNIQYF
TRBJ1-1 | . | . | TRBV5-1 | TGCGCCAGCAGCTTGGAGGCGGTTCGCGCTGAAGCTTTCTTT | CASSLEAVRAEAFF
TRBJ1-1 | . | . | TRBV14 | TGTGCCAGCAGCCACCTTGGCCGGGTGAACACTGAAGCTTTCTTT | CASSHLGRVNTEAFF
TRBJ2-7 | . | . | TRBV5-1 | TGCGCCAGCAGCTTGACAGAGATCTACGAGCAGTACTTC | CASSLTEIYEQYF
TRBJ1-5 | . | . | TRBV5-1 | TGCGCCAGCAGCTTTGACAGTAATAGCAATCAGCCCCAGCATTTT | CASSFDSNSNQPQHF
TRBJ1-4 | TRBD1 | . | TRBV19 | TGTGCCAGTAGTACCGGGACAGGAGGAGAAAAACTGTTTTTT | CASSTGTGGEKLFF
TRBJ2-5 | TRBD2 | . | TRBV5-1 | TGCGCCAGCAGCCGAAGAGCGGGACTCCAAGAGACCCAGTACTTC | CASSRRAGLQETQYF
TRBJ1-1 | TRBD1 | . | TRBV19 | TGTGCCAGTAGTATAGGGGCAGGGGGGACGAACACTGAAGCTTTCTTT | CASSIGAGGTNTEAFF
TRBJ2-7 | . | . | TRBV12-3/TRBV12-4 | TGTGCCAGCAGTACTCGGGAGTGGGAGCAGTACTTC | CASSTREWEQYF
TRBJ2-2 | . | many | TRBV2 | TGTGCCAGCAGGCGGGGAGAGGGCGTCGCCGGGGAGCTGTTTTTT | CASRRGEGVAGELFF
TRBJ1-2 | . | . | TRBV7-8 | TGTGCCAGCAGCTTAGAGGGAGAGCTCTATGGCTACACCTTC | CASSLEGELYGYTF
TRBJ1-1 | TRBD1 | . | TRBV6-5 | TGTGCCAGCCAGGGGGACACTAACACTGAAGCTTTCTTT | CASQGDTNTEAFF
TRBJ2-1 | TRBD2 | . | TRBV30 | TGTGCCGGAATTGGGCTAGCGGCATCCTACAATGAGCAGTTCTTC | CAGIGLAASYNEQFF
TRBJ2-4 | TRBD1 | . | TRBV24-1 | TGTGCCACCAGTGATTCGCAGGGGGCCGGGAACATTCAGTACTTC | CATSDSQGAGNIQYF
TRBJ1-2 | . | once | TRBV6-4 | TGTGCCAGCAGTGACTCGCCGGGGCCGGGGGGTGGCTACACCTTC | CASSDSPGPGGGYTF
TRBJ1-1 | . | . | TRBV14 | TGTGCCAGCAGCCAGGATCAGGGGCGCCGACTAAACACTGAAGCTTTCTTT | CASSQDQGRRLNTEAFF
TRBJ2-1 | TRBD2 | few | TRBV30 | TGTGCCTGGAGTGTATCAGCGGGAGGTCCCTACAATGAGCAGTTCTTC | CAWSVSAGGPYNEQFF
TRBJ1-1 | TRBD1 | . | TRBV5-1 | TGCGCCAGCAGCCCGGGACAGATAAACACTGAAGCTTTCTTT | CASSPGQINTEAFF
TRBJ1-1 | . | . | TRBV19 | TGTGCCAGTAGTATGGGCTTAACTGAAGCTTTCTTT | CASSMGLTEAFF
TRBJ2-2 | TRBD2 | . | TRBV19 | TGTGCCAGTAGTGCGACTAGCGGGGGGGCTCGGGGCACCGGGGAGCTGTTTTTT | CASSATSGGARGTGELFF
TRBJ1-1 | TRBD1 | . | TRBV18 | TGTGCCAGCTCACCTCCTGGGACAGGTGAAGCTTTCTTT | CASSPPGTGEAFF
TRBJ2-1 | TRBD1 | . | TRBV24-1 | TGTGCCACCAGCTCCCGCCGGGACAGGGATTTCAATGAGCAGTTCTTC | CATSSRRDRDFNEQFF
TRBJ1-1 | TRBD1 | . | TRBV2 | TGTGCCAGCTGGGGACAGGAGAACACTGAAGCTTTCTTT | CASWGQENTEAFF
TRBJ1-4 | TRBD1 | . | TRBV19 | TGTGCCAGTAGTATTCAGGGGGCGCGTGAAAAACTGTTTTTT | CASSIQGAREKLFF
TRBJ2-7 | TRBD1 | . | TRBV29-1 | TGCAGCGTCCACACAGGGGGCAGCGAGCAGTACTTC | CSVHTGGSEQYF
TRBJ2-1 | TRBD2 | . | TRBV7-7 | TGTGCCAGCAGCTCGGGACTAGCGGGAGGTAGGGAGCAGTTCTTC | CASSSGLAGGREQFF
TRBJ1-6 | TRBD1 | . | TRBV19 | TGTGCCAGTAGTATCGACAGGGGCACCCACAATTCACCCCTCCACTTT | CASSIDRGTHNSPLHF
TRBJ2-3 | TRBD2 | . | TRBV9 | TGTGCCAGCAGCGTTCAAACTAGCGGGTTAGTACGCAGCACAGATACGCAGTATTTT | CASSVQTSGLVRSTDTQYF
TRBJ2-3 | . | once | TRBV24-1 | TGTGCCACCAGGGGATCGGGGTCAGATACGCAGTATTTT | CATRGSGSDTQYF
TRBJ1-3 | . | . | TRBV7-8 | TGTGCCAGCAGCCGAGGCCATAGCTCTGGAAACACCATATATTTT | CASSRGHSSGNTIYF
TRBJ2-3 | . | . | TRBV5-1 | TGCGCCAGCAGCTTGAGCGGAGACACAGATACGCAGTATTTT | CASSLSGDTDTQYF
TRBJ1-1 | . | . | TRBV2 | TGTGCCAGCAGTGCCAACAGGGTCAGGGACACTGAAGCTTTCTTT | CASSANRVRDTEAFF
TRBJ1-1 | . | . | TRBV6-5 | TGTGCCAGCAGTTACTCGAAGGGAGGCCGGAACACTGAAGCTTTCTTT | CASSYSKGGRNTEAFF
TRBJ2-5 | TRBD2 | . | TRBV27 | TGTGCCAGCAGTTCCCTAGCGGGAGGGCCAGTAGAGACCCAGTACTTC | CASSSLAGGPVETQYF
TRBJ2-1 | . | . | TRBV5-1 | TGCGCCAGCAGTTCTACCGGGACTCAGACCTTTCTGAACAATGAGCAGTTCTTC | CASSSTGTQTFLNNEQFF
TRBJ1-4 | . | . | TRBV4-1 | TGCGCCAGCAGCCAAATGACCAGGAAGAATGAAAAACTGTTTTTT | CASSQMTRKNEKLFF
TRBJ2-7 | TRBD1 | . | TRBV24-1 | TGTGCCACCAGTGACCCGGGACAGGACTACGAGCAGTACTTC | CATSDPGQDYEQYF
TRBJ2-1 | TRBD2 | . | TRBV13 | TGTGCCAGCAGCTTAGGAAGCAGCGGCGGGAGGGCGTACAATGAGCAGTTCTTC | CASSLGSSGGRAYNEQFF
TRBJ2-5 | TRBD1 | . | TRBV18 | TGTGCCAGCTCACCACCCGACAGGGCAGAGACCCAGTACTTC | CASSPPDRAETQYF
TRBJ1-4 | TRBD1 | . | TRBV5-1 | TGCGCCAGCAGTGAGAACGACAGGGGTCATGAAAAACTGTTTTTT | CASSENDRGHEKLFF
TRBJ2-2 | TRBD2 | once | TRBV11-2 | TGTGCCAGCAGCTTAGAGGGACTACAGAACACCGGGGAGCTGTTTTTT | CASSLEGLQNTGELFF
TRBJ2-3 | TRBD2 | . | TRBV5-1 | TGCGCCAGCAGCTTGGCCCCTGGACTAGCGGGAGGGTTCCGTAAGGCAGATACGCAGTATTTT | CASSLAPGLAGGFRKADTQYF
TRBJ1-6 | . | . | TRBV18 | TGTGCCAGCTCACTAATATCCCTTAAGGGGGTTTCACCCCTCCACTTT | CASSLISLKGVSPLHF
TRBJ1-1 | TRBD1 | . | TRBV6-5 | TGTGCCAGCAGTTGGCAGGGGGACTTTCGGGCTTTCTTT | CASSWQGDFRAFF
TRBJ2-7 | TRBD2 | . | TRBV10-3 | TGTGCCATCAGTGAGGATCATGGACTAGCGGGGAAAAACGAGCAGTACTTC | CAISEDHGLAGKNEQYF